This section outlines one T cell receptor (beta chain) sequence together with its context. The entry originates in a study of T cells after yellow fever vaccination. CDR3 size: 16 residues. CDR1 and CDR2 (germline): MNHEY, SMNVEV (reference sequence). Trimming at V came to 4 bases and at J to 4 bases, leaving 10 bases not matched to a gene. TCRdb ran MiXCR on the 5' RACE reads and lists one entry per CDR3 protein. The profile shows 500,000 to 700,000 distinct CDR3 sequences, 15% to 20% of them singletons. The source of this sequence is a young man who received the YFV17D yellow fever vaccine. The chain recombines TRBV27 with TRBJ2-1; 7 nucleotides line up with TRBD1. The material sequenced was PBMCs, taken 15 days after the yellow fever booster vaccination. DNA of the CDR3: TGTGCCAGCAGTTCGATACCAGGGGGAAGTTACAATGAGCAGTTCTTC. It yields the protein CASSSIPGGSYNEQFF.